Presented here are 15 T cell receptor beta chains from one specimen sequenced in a study of blood T cell repertoires in COVID-19. Libraries were prepared by immunoSEQ multiplex PCR; TCRdb keeps only in-frame clonotypes and omits some of them. The profile shows about 300,000 clones, roughly 90% of them singletons. The specimen sequenced was peripheral blood. The receptor source for this set is a woman in her 30s with COVID-19, enrolled during active disease.

The rearrangement joins TRBV15 to TRBJ2-3; 9 bases agree with TRBD2. The V and J ends lost 3 bases and 2 bases, in that order; junction bases with no gene match: 6. Germline lookup yields CDR1 LNHNV and CDR2 YYDKDF (reference sequence). This CDR3 spans 16 amino acids. CDR3 nucleotide sequence: TGTGCCACCAGCAGGCGGGCTAGCGGGATCACAGATACGCAGTATTTT. Translated, it gives CATSRRASGITDTQYF.

The chain carries TRBV19 and TRBJ1-5; D unclear. With 4 bases removed from V and 0 bases from J, the gap between germline ends came to 22 bases. CDR3 size: 19 residues. Germline-derived CDR1 and CDR2 are LNHDA and SQIVND (reference sequence). In nucleotides, the CDR3 is TGTGCCAGTAGTACCCCTCCGGACGGGGATGAGTATAGCAATCAGCCCCAGCATTTT. This encodes CASSTPPDGDEYSNQPQHF.

The genes are TRBV7-9 and TRBJ2-2; 13 positions match TRBD2. Germline CDR1 SEHNR, CDR2 FQNEAQ (reference sequence). Unmatched junction bases numbered 8, after V lost 4 bases and J lost 9 bases. The CDR3 length is 16 residues. The CDR3: CASSWSPGLAGRELFF. The CDR3 DNA reads as TGTGCCAGCAGCTGGAGCCCGGGACTAGCGGGAAGGGAGCTGTTTTTT.

This clone was seen a handful of times. This rearrangement joins TRBV10-3 to TRBJ2-2; tentatively, D is TRBD1 (7 bases). Trimming stripped 11 bases from V and 4 bases from J, with 17 bases between. The germline gives CDR1 ENHRY, CDR2 SYGVKD. This CDR3 contains 14 residues. The CDR3 spells CAPRGAGGTGELFF. As DNA, the CDR3 is TGTGCCCCCAGGGGGGCAGGGGGCACCGGGGAGCTGTTTTTT.

The chain carries TRBV28 and TRBJ1-1; unclear D gene. This CDR3 spans 15 amino acids. V gave up 3 bases and J gave up 5 bases, with 16 bases separating them. Germline V gives CDR1 MDHEN, CDR2 SYDVKM. As DNA, the CDR3 is TGTGCCAGCAGTTTTCGAGTCACCTCCTGGACTGAAGCTTTCTTT. Protein: CASSFRVTSWTEAFF.

There are a few counts of this clone. The chain is built from TRBV24-1 and TRBJ2-7; TRBD1 matches at 9 bases. This CDR3 comprises 13 residues. Germline V lookup: CDR1 KGHDR, CDR2 SFDVKD. The junction had 3 bases not matched to a gene; V was cut back by 6 bases and J by 4 bases. This CDR3 reads CATSFGQGYEQYF. The DNA for the CDR3 is TGTGCCACCAGTTTCGGACAGGGGTACGAGCAGTACTTC.

The V gene is TRBV10-3, the J gene TRBJ1-1; no reliable D call. This CDR3 spans 15 amino acids. The V end lost 10 bases, the J end lost 1 base, and 19 bases lay between the germline ends. In germline, CDR1 is ENHRY, CDR2 SYGVKD. The CDR3 sequence is CATHPAGSPNTEAFF. DNA for the CDR3: TGTGCCACCCACCCCGCGGGGTCCCCGAACACTGAAGCTTTCTTT.

The sample holds a few counts of this clone. This rearrangement joins TRBV18 to TRBJ2-7; 9 bases fit TRBD1. The V gene end was trimmed by 3 bases and the J gene end by 7 bases; junction bases not matched to a gene: 7. The CDR3 sequence is 14 residues long. The germline gives CDR1 KGHSH, CDR2 LQKENI. The DNA for the CDR3 is TGTGCCAGCTCACCTTTTGGGACAGGGCAAGAGCAGTACTTC. This sequence encodes CASSPFGTGQEQYF.

The CDR3 sequence: CASSRLEGYGYTF. The CDR3 region has the DNA TGTGCCAGCAGTCGCCTTGAGGGCTATGGCTACACCTTC. The rearrangement uses TRBV3-1 (or the pseudogene TRBV3-2) and TRBJ1-2, with D hard to call. The CDR3 length is 13 residues. Germline V gene data show CDR1 as LGHDT and CDR2 as YNNKEL (reference sequence). V gave up 6 bases and J gave up 4 bases, with 12 bases separating them.

The chain employs TRBV9 and TRBJ2-3, with a possible D match to TRBD2 (6 bases). CDR3 length: 15 residues. Trimming took 1 base from V and 1 from J, leaving 10 bases between them. The V gene's germline CDR1 is SGDLS and CDR2 YYNGEE. The CDR3 DNA reads as TGTGCCAGCAGCGTAAGCGGGCATGGCACAGATACGCAGTATTTT. This gives the protein CASSVSGHGTDTQYF.

J is TRBJ2-7 and V is TRBV2; 7 bases align to TRBD1. This CDR3 is built from 14 residues. The germline CDR1 and CDR2 sequences are SNHLY and FYNNEI. V shed 8 bases, J shed 0 bases, and the junction held 7 bases outside the gene matches. This CDR3 reads CASGGQAASYEQYF. Here the CDR3 DNA reads TGTGCCAGCGGAGGACAGGCCGCCTCCTACGAGCAGTACTTC.

The genes are TRBV5-1 and TRBJ1-3, with 7 bases fitting TRBD1. This CDR3 spans 15 amino acids. Germline V gene lookup returns CDR1 SGHRS and CDR2 YFSETQ. V gave up 2 bases and J gave up 7 bases; unmatched junction bases: 9. The DNA for the CDR3 is TGCGCCAGCAGCTTATCCGGGACAGATTGGAACACCATATATTTT. As protein: CASSLSGTDWNTIYF.

This rearrangement joins TRBV12-3 or TRBV12-4 to TRBJ2-7; D gene uncertain. Trimming removed 6 bases from V and 0 bases from J, with 9 bases in between. This CDR3 region has 13 residues. The CDR3 sequence: CASRPGYSYEQYF. CDR3 DNA: TGTGCCAGCAGGCCGGGTTACTCCTACGAGCAGTACTTC.

The V gene is TRBV12-5, the J gene TRBJ2-1; the match to TRBD2 covers 11 bases. Trimming cost V 3 bases and J 4 bases; bases outside gene matches: 2. The germline CDR1 and CDR2 sequences are LGHNT and FRNRAP. The CDR3 length is 15 residues. This CDR3 reads CASGFGLAGYNEQFF. CDR3 bases: TGTGCTAGTGGTTTTGGACTAGCGGGTTACAATGAGCAGTTCTTC.

The rearrangement links TRBV11-1 to TRBJ2-7; 12 positions agree with TRBD2. Unmatched junction bases numbered 5, after V lost 5 bases and J lost 0 bases. The CDR3 spans 16 residues. CDR1 is SGHAT, CDR2 FQDESV, per germline (reference sequence). CDR3 in DNA: TGTGCCAGCAGCCCCACTAGCGGGGGGCCCTCCTACGAGCAGTACTTC. This sequence encodes CASSPTSGGPSYEQYF. The full variable domain, in which reference TRBV11-1 and TRBJ2-7 provide the parts outside the CDR3, is EAEVAQSPRYKITEKSQAVAFWCDPISGHATLYWYRQILGQGPELLVQFQDESVVDDSQLPKDRFSAERLKGVDSTLKIQPAELGDSAMYLCASSPTSGGPSYEQYFGPGTRLTVT.